These 17 T cell receptor beta chains share one sample of origin, sequenced in a study of cytomegalovirus exposure and HLA in healthy donors. This PCR relied on a set of 60 Vbeta primers and 13 Jbeta primers. Profiling relied on immunoSEQ multiplex PCR, and the TCRdb table lists in-frame clones only, not all of them. The sample holds approximately 100,000 clones; roughly 85% are singletons and the top ten take roughly 6.2%. Sample: PBMCs. Receptor source: a man aged 55 to 70 in good health and CMV-seropositive.

This sequence joins TRBV27 and TRBJ2-1, with D tentatively TRBD2 (6 bases). Germline values: CDR1 MNHEY, CDR2 SMNVEV (reference sequence). The length of the CDR3 is 15 residues. V shed 5 bases and J shed 4 bases, with 15 bases lying between them. CDR3 in amino acids: CASSGGTKPYNEQFF. In DNA, the CDR3 is TGTGCCAGCAGTGGCGGGACCAAACCTTACAATGAGCAGTTCTTC.

V gene TRBV29-1 combines with J gene TRBJ2-3; 7 bases agree with TRBD1. This CDR3 spans 13 amino acids. After removal of 7 bases from V and 2 bases from J, the junction contained 6 bases not matched to a gene. CDR1 is SQVTM and CDR2 is ANQGSEA in the germline V gene. CDR3 amino acids: CSALTGNTDTQYF. The CDR3, as DNA: TGCAGCGCCCTGACAGGGAACACAGATACGCAGTATTTT.

The chain is built from TRBV2 and TRBJ1-1, with D perhaps TRBD1 (6 bases). With 5 bases removed from V and 1 base from J, the gap between germline ends came to 11 bases. Germline assignment: CDR1 SNHLY and CDR2 FYNNEI. This CDR3 comprises 14 residues. The CDR3 protein is CASSFGQRNTEAFF. The CDR3 DNA is TGTGCCAGCAGTTTTGGACAGAGGAACACTGAAGCTTTCTTT.

DNA for the CDR3: TGTGCCAGCAGCTCCGGACAGAACTCCGGCTCTGGCTACACCTTC. Translation gives CASSSGQNSGSGYTF. The J gene is TRBJ1-2, the V gene TRBV5-4, with TRBD1 as a possible D gene (6 bases). Germline CDR1 and CDR2: SGHNT and YYREEE (reference sequence). The CDR3 loop spans 15 amino acids. V was pared by 3 bases and J by 7 bases, with 19 bases between.

This clone was detected once. The chain combines TRBV7-2 with TRBJ1-2; TRBD1 matches at 10 bases. This CDR3 is built from 18 residues. Per the germline V gene, CDR1 is SGHTA and CDR2 is FQGNSA. The V segment lost 3 bases and the J segment 0 bases; nucleotides outside the gene matches: 10. The DNA for the CDR3 is TGTGCCAGCAGCTTTACGGAGACAGGGGGCCTAGCTAACTATGGCTACACCTTC. Translated: CASSFTETGGLANYGYTF.

This clone was seen a single time. The J gene is TRBJ2-5, the V gene TRBV4-2; 11 bases are a match to TRBD1. The DNA matches TRBJ2-7 better at its end, which makes the J call doubtful. Germline lookup yields CDR1 LGHNA and CDR2 YNFKEQ. This CDR3 spans 17 amino acids. The chain's CDR3 is CASSQDRGTGGTYEQYF. The CDR3 DNA follows: TGTGCCAGCAGCCAAGATAGAGGGACAGGGGGGACCTACGAGCAGTACTTC.

This clone occurred once. The CDR3 DNA sequence: TGTGCCAGCAGTTCATCGGTGAGCTCCTATAATTCACCCCTCCACTTT. Translated: CASSSSVSSYNSPLHF. The V call is TRBV6-5, the J call TRBJ1-6; D gene ambiguous. Trimming took off 4 bases at V and 0 bases at J, with 10 bases between the two ends. Germline-derived CDR1 and CDR2 are MNHEY and SVGAGI. The CDR3 has 16 amino acids.

V and J are TRBV12-2 and TRBJ1-5. TRBV12-2 is tagged as a pseudogene. The CDR3 is 13 amino acids. The CDR3: CASRFGGDQPQHF. The CDR3 DNA sequence: TGTGCAAGTCGCTTCGGAGGAGATCAGCCCCAGCATTTT.

This rearrangement joins TRBV11-2 to TRBJ2-1; D gene unclear. Germline V lookup: CDR1 SGHAT, CDR2 FQNNGV. Trimming stripped 5 bases from V and 7 bases from J, with 18 bases between. The CDR3 extends over 15 amino acids. The CDR3 DNA is TGTGCCAGCAGCCCACCCCTGAGGTCCCCGAATGAGCAGTTCTTC. The encoded protein is CASSPPLRSPNEQFF.

The V gene is TRBV5-8, the J gene TRBJ1-6; D possibly corresponds to TRBD1 (5 bases). The V gene's germline CDR1 is SGHTS and CDR2 YDEGEE. This CDR3 contains 15 residues. V lost 3 bases and J lost 10, with 17 bases in between. Here the CDR3 reads CASSSVGGGGSPLHF. The CDR3 DNA follows: TGTGCCAGCAGCTCGGTGGGGGGGGGAGGCTCACCCCTCCACTTT.

This clone was seen once. The chain combines TRBV19 with TRBJ2-2, with D perhaps TRBD2 (5 bases). The germline CDR1 and CDR2 sequences are LNHDA and SQIVND (reference sequence). The CDR3 is made up of 16 amino acids. The V end was cut by 7 bases, the J end by 0 bases, with 15 bases between. In DNA, the CDR3 is TGTGCCAGTAAAGTGCCGGGGTGGGCGAACACCGGGGAGCTGTTTTTT. This sequence encodes CASKVPGWANTGELFF.

This clone was detected only once. This chain connects TRBV2 to TRBJ1-4; TRBD1 matches at 9 bases. The junction had 5 bases not matched to a gene; V was cut back by 5 bases and J by 4 bases. Looked up from germline, CDR1 is SNHLY and CDR2 is FYNNEI. The CDR3 is made up of 15 amino acids. The CDR3 spells CASSFTGGINEKLFF. CDR3 nucleotide sequence: TGTGCCAGCAGTTTTACAGGGGGCATTAATGAAAAACTGTTTTTT.

The V gene is TRBV5-1, the J gene TRBJ1-3; 7 bases are shared with TRBD1. The CDR3 loop spans 14 amino acids. Trimming removed 4 bases from V and 8 bases from J; junction bases left unmatched: 9. Per germline, CDR1 SGHRS and CDR2 YFSETQ. The CDR3 DNA is TGCGCCAGCAGCCCCGGGACCCAGGGGGACACCATATATTTT. It yields the protein CASSPGTQGDTIYF.

The rearrangement links TRBV4-1 to TRBJ2-3; tentatively, D is TRBD2 (6 bases). The V gene's germline CDR1 is MGHRA and CDR2 YSYEKL. Between the trimmed V and J ends, which lost 3 bases and 3 bases, there was a span of 19 bases. The CDR3 contains 17 residues. CDR3: CASSQIPGLAKTDTQYF. DNA of the CDR3: TGCGCCAGCAGCCAGATCCCAGGGCTAGCGAAAACAGATACGCAGTATTTT.

This clone turned up a few times. This chain uses TRBV6-5 with TRBJ1-1; no definite D call. In germline, CDR1 is MNHEY, CDR2 SVGAGI. V lost 9 bases to trimming and J lost 4 bases, with 9 bases between them. The CDR3 length is 11 residues. CDR3 DNA: TGTGCCAGTACGGGTAGCACTGAAGCTTTCTTT. This translates into CASTGSTEAFF.

CDR3 amino acids: CASSFGGVGSQTQYF. In DNA form, the CDR3 reads TGTGCCAGCTCCTTCGGGGGGGTTGGGTCACAGACCCAGTACTTC. The chain uses TRBV28 and TRBJ2-5; 8 nucleotides match TRBD2. The V segment lost 8 bases and the J segment 6 bases; nucleotides outside the gene matches: 14. Germline values: CDR1 MDHEN, CDR2 SYDVKM. The CDR3 extends over 15 amino acids.

The chain uses TRBV6-6 and TRBJ1-3, with D hard to call. The germline CDR1 and CDR2 sequences are MNHNY and SVGAGI (reference sequence). The V end was cut by 4 bases, the J end by 0 bases, with 10 bases between. CDR3 size: 15 residues. The CDR3 coding sequence is TGTGCCAGCAGTTCTATTAGCTTCTCTGGAAACACCATATATTTT. It specifies CASSSISFSGNTIYF.